The 20 T cell receptor beta chains below were found in one sample sequenced in a study of cytomegalovirus exposure and HLA in healthy donors. The primer mix had 60 Vbeta and 13 Jbeta primers. The assay was immunoSEQ multiplex PCR, and TCRdb's table has in-frame clones only and misses some. The data contain 150,000 to 200,000 clones, 70% to 90% of them singletons. Specimen: PBMCs. These receptors were taken from a woman aged 25 to 45 in good health and CMV-seropositive.

This clone was picked up a small number of times. Here the CDR3 reads CASHSPNEKLFF. The CDR3, as DNA: TGTGCCAGCCACAGCCCAAATGAAAAACTGTTTTTT. The chain is built from TRBV6-6 and TRBJ1-4; D gene ambiguous. The CDR3 loop spans 12 amino acids. From germline, CDR1 is MNHNY and CDR2 SVGAGI (reference sequence). Trimming removed 8 bases at V and 5 bases at J, with 9 bases between.

The V gene is TRBV6-1, the J gene TRBJ1-3; no clear D gene. There are 17 residues in the CDR3. The V gene's germline CDR1 is MNHNS and CDR2 SASEGT. Trimming left V 4 bases short and J 0 bases short, with 16 bases between. The CDR3 coding sequence is TGTGCCAGCAGTGGACACGGCAGCCGTTTCTCTGGAAACACCATATATTTT. Its protein product is CASSGHGSRFSGNTIYF.

Concerning this clone itself: This same CDR3 is encoded by further DNA sequences in the sample. CDR3 sequence: CASSLGQIYEQYF. The CDR3 nucleotides are TGCGCCAGCAGCTTGGGACAAATCTACGAGCAGTACTTC. The chain carries TRBV5-1 and TRBJ2-7, with D unclear. This CDR3 has 13 amino acids. Germline lookup yields CDR1 SGHRS and CDR2 YFSETQ. V lost 0 bases and J lost 3, with 7 bases in between.

This clone was detected many times. The rearrangement joins TRBV5-1 to TRBJ2-2, with D unclear. This CDR3 is built from 14 residues. Deletions cut 0 bases from V and 1 base from J, with 4 bases between. Germline CDR1 is SGHRS and CDR2 is YFSETQ. Written as DNA, the CDR3 is TGCGCCAGCAGCTTGGGAGGGAACACCGGGGAGCTGTTTTTT. Protein: CASSLGGNTGELFF.

The chain couples TRBV7-9 to TRBJ1-2; the D gene is possibly TRBD1 (5 bases). The germline V gene has CDR1 SEHNR and CDR2 FQNEAQ (reference sequence). V lost 3 bases to trimming and J lost 4 bases, with 15 bases between them. The CDR3 loop spans 15 amino acids. The CDR3 nucleotides read TGTGCCAGCAGCTTGGGAGGAGGGGCGCTCTATGGCTACACCTTC. It is translated as CASSLGGGALYGYTF.

This sequence joins TRBV2 and TRBJ2-7; D not resolved. This CDR3 spans 11 amino acids. V lost 6 bases and J lost 3, with 6 bases in between. CDR1 is SNHLY, CDR2 FYNNEI, per germline. The DNA for the CDR3 is TGTGCCAGCAGCCCACACTACGAGCAGTACTTC. The encoded protein is CASSPHYEQYF.

The chain is built from TRBV14 and TRBJ1-6; D uncertain. Germline-derived CDR1 and CDR2 are SGHDN and FVKESK. This CDR3 is built from 15 residues. V lost 1 base and J lost 3, with 7 bases in between. CDR3 in amino acids: CASSQGHIYNSPLHF. In DNA form, the CDR3 reads TGTGCCAGCAGCCAAGGACACATCTATAATTCACCCCTCCACTTT.

This sequence joins TRBV7-2 and TRBJ2-7, with a tentative D call TRBD2 (5 bases). V was cut by 5 bases and J by 2 bases, with 10 bases left in between. The CDR3 covers 13 residues. Germline V gene data show CDR1 as SGHTA and CDR2 as FQGNSA. The CDR3 protein is CASSTRTAYEQYF. For the CDR3, the DNA is TGTGCCAGCAGCACTAGGACGGCCTACGAGCAGTACTTC.

This clone occurred once. This rearrangement joins TRBV19 to TRBJ1-5; 7 bases agree with TRBD1. The V gene end was trimmed by 6 bases and the J gene end by 4 bases; junction bases not matched to a gene: 3. The CDR3 extends over 13 amino acids. Germline CDR1 and CDR2: LNHDA and SQIVND (reference sequence). CDR3 sequence reads: CASRGQVNQPQHF. CDR3 nucleotides: TGTGCCAGTAGAGGACAGGTAAATCAGCCCCAGCATTTT.

The J gene is TRBJ2-3, the V gene TRBV7-2; no reliable D call. This CDR3 comprises 13 residues. V lost 4 bases to trimming and J lost 3 bases, with 8 bases between them. Germline V gives CDR1 SGHTA, CDR2 FQGNSA. As DNA, the CDR3 is TGTGCCAGCAGCTCCGGTATAACAGATACGCAGTATTTT. Its translation: CASSSGITDTQYF. Based on the CDR3 plus reference TRBV7-2 and TRBJ2-3, the full variable domain is GAGVSQSPSNKVTEKGKDVELRCDPISGHTALYWYRQSLGQGLEFLIYFQGNSAPDKSGLPSDRFSAERTGGSVSTLTIQRTQQEDSAVYLCASSSGITDTQYFGPGTRLTVL.

The CDR3 DNA reads as TGCGCCAGCAGCACCGTAGCGGGGGGAAACAATGAGCAGTTCTTC. Encoded protein: CASSTVAGGNNEQFF. The chain links TRBV5-1 to TRBJ2-1; 10 bases line up with TRBD2. The CDR3 loop spans 15 amino acids. The V segment lost 4 bases and the J segment 5 bases; nucleotides outside the gene matches: 6. CDR1 and CDR2 from the germline V gene are SGHRS and YFSETQ.

About this clone: The identical CDR3 is also encoded by other nucleotide sequences in the sample. The rearrangement links TRBV5-6 to TRBJ1-6; D is undetermined. The CDR3 is 14 amino acids. Trimming removed 1 base from V and 9 bases from J, with 11 bases in between. The germline CDR1 and CDR2 sequences are SGHDT and YYEEEE. As DNA, the CDR3 is TGTGCCAGCAGCTTGCGAGCCGGGATTTCACCCCTCCACTTT. This codes for CASSLRAGISPLHF.

V is TRBV19 and J is TRBJ2-3; D perhaps matches TRBD2 (5 bases). CDR3 length: 15 amino acids. Trimming stripped 7 bases from V and 0 bases from J, with 14 bases between. Germline CDR1 and CDR2: LNHDA and SQIVND (reference sequence). DNA of the CDR3: TGTGCCAGTACTAGGAGGACCTCTAGCACAGATACGCAGTATTTT. The encoded protein is CASTRRTSSTDTQYF.

This clone was observed a single time. J is TRBJ1-1 and V is TRBV7-9, with a tentative D call TRBD1 (6 bases). V was clipped by 3 bases and J by 1 base, with 6 bases between them. The CDR3 covers 13 residues. The germline V gene has CDR1 SEHNR and CDR2 FQNEAQ (reference sequence). The CDR3 DNA is TGTGCCAGCAGCTTCAGGGGGAACACTGAAGCTTTCTTT. Translation gives CASSFRGNTEAFF. Combining the CDR3 with reference TRBV7-9 and TRBJ1-1 gives the whole variable domain DTGVSQNPRHKITKRGQNVTFRCDPISEHNRLYWYRQTLGQGPEFLTYFQNEAQLEKSRLLSDRFSAERPKGSFSTLEIQRTEQGDSAMYLCASSFRGNTEAFFGQGTRLTVV.

The gene calls are TRBV11-2 and TRBJ2-1; D ambiguous. Germline V CDR1 and CDR2: SGHAT, FQNNGV. V was trimmed by 2 bases and J by 3 bases, leaving 8 bases between them. The CDR3 runs 14 residues. DNA for the CDR3: TGTGCCAGCAGCTTAACAGATAGCTACAATGAGCAGTTCTTC. It specifies CASSLTDSYNEQFF.

This chain joins TRBV19 and TRBJ1-5, with a weak D call TRBD1 (6 bases). V was clipped by 10 bases and J by 5 bases, with 18 bases between them. The CDR3 totals 14 residues. Germline values: CDR1 LNHDA, CDR2 SQIVND (reference sequence). The CDR3 bases are TGTGCCACTCAGGGTACGGCAGGGGATCAGCCCCAGCATTTT. This gives the protein CATQGTAGDQPQHF.

V usage is TRBV28 and J usage is TRBJ2-7, with D perhaps TRBD1 (6 bases). The CDR3 is made up of 13 amino acids. From germline, CDR1 is MDHEN and CDR2 SYDVKM. Trimming stripped 5 bases from V and 2 bases from J, with 10 bases between. DNA of the CDR3: TGTGCCAGCAGTCCGACAGGTCCCTACGAGCAGTACTTC. Translated: CASSPTGPYEQYF.

This chain uses TRBV6-5 with TRBJ2-3; TRBD1 might be the D (6 bases). The V gene's germline CDR1 is MNHEY and CDR2 SVGAGI. The CDR3 totals 14 residues. With 4 bases removed from V and 3 bases from J, the gap between germline ends came to 11 bases. The CDR3 spells CASSSRGGTDTQYF. CDR3 DNA: TGTGCCAGCAGTTCCAGGGGTGGGACAGATACGCAGTATTTT.

CDR3 nucleotide sequence: TGTGCCAGAAGCCGGATCAGGGGGCATGGGGAGACCCAGTACTTC. It codes for CARSRIRGHGETQYF. This sequence joins TRBV5-3 and TRBJ2-5, with TRBD1 identical over 8 bases. TRBV5-3 is identified as an open reading frame with a role that is uncertain. The CDR3 is 15 amino acids. V shed 4 bases and J 5 bases; nucleotides not matched to a gene: 10.

The V call is TRBV12-5, the J call TRBJ1-1; 7 bases line up with TRBD1. The germline V gene encodes CDR1 LGHNT and CDR2 FRNRAP. V gave up 8 bases and J gave up 0 bases; unmatched junction bases: 9. The CDR3 totals 15 residues. The CDR3 DNA is TGTGCTAGTAGGGACAGCGCCCTAATGAACACTGAAGCTTTCTTT. Amino acid sequence: CASRDSALMNTEAFF.